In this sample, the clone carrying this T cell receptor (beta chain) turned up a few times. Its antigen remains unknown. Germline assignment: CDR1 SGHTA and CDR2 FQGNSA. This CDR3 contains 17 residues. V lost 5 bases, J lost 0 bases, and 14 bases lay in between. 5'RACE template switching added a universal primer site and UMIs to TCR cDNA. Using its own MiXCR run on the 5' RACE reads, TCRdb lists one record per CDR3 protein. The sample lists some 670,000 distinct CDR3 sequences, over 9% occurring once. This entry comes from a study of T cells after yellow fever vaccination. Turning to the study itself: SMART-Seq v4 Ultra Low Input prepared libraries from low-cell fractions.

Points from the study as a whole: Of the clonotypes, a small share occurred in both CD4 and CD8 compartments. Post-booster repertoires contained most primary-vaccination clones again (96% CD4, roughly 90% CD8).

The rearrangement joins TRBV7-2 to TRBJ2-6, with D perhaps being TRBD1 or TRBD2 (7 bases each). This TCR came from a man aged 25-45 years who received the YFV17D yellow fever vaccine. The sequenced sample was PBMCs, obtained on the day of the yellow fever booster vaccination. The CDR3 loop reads CASSKQGDYSGANVLTF. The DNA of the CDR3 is TGTGCCAGCAGCAAGCAGGGGGACTACTCTGGGGCCAACGTCCTGACTTTC.